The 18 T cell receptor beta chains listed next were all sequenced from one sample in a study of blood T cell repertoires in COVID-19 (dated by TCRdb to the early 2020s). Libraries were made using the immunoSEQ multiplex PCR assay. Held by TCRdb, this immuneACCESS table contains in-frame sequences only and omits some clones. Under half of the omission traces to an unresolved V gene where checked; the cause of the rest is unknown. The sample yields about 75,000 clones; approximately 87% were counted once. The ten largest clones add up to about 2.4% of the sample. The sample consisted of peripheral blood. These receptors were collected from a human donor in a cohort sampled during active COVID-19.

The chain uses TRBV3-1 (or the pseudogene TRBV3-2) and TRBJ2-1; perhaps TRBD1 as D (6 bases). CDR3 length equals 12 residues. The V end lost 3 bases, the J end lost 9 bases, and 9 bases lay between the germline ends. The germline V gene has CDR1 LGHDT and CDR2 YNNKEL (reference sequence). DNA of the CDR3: TGTGCCAGCAGCCACAGGGGTGGTGAGCAGTTCTTC. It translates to CASSHRGGEQFF.

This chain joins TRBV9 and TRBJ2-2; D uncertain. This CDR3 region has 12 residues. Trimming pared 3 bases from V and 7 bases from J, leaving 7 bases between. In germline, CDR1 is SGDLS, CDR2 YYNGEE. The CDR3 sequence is CASSGAVGELFF. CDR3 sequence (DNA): TGTGCCAGCAGCGGAGCCGTCGGGGAGCTGTTTTTT.

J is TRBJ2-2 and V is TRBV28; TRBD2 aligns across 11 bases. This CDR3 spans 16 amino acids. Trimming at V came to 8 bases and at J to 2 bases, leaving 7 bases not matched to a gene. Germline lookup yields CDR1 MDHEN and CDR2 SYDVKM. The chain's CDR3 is CASGFGTSGNTGELFF. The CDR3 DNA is TGTGCCAGCGGATTCGGGACTAGCGGCAACACCGGGGAGCTGTTTTTT.

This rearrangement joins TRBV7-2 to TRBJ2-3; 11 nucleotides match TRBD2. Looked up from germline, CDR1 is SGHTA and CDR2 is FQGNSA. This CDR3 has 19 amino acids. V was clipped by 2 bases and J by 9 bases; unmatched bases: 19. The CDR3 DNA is TGTGCCAGCAGCTTACGGGGTCTAGCGGGGGGCTCTCGGGCCGGGACGCAGTATTTT. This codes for CASSLRGLAGGSRAGTQYF.

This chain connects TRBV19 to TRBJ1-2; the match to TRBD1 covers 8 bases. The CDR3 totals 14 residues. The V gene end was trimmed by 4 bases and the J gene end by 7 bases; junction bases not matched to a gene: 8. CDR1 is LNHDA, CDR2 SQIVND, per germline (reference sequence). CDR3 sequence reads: CASSTLGTGSGYTF. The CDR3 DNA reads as TGTGCCAGTAGTACCCTAGGGACAGGAAGTGGCTACACCTTC.

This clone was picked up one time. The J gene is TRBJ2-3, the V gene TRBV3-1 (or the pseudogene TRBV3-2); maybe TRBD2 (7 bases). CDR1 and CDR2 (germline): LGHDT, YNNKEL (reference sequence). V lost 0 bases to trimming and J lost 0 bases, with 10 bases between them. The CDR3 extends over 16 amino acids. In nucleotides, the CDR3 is TGTGCCAGCAGCCAAGAGCGGGGGCCTAGCACAGATACGCAGTATTTT. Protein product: CASSQERGPSTDTQYF.

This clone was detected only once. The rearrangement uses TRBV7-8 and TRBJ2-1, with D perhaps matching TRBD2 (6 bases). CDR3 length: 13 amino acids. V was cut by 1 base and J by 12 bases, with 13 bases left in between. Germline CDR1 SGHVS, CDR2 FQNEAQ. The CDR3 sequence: CASSLGGGGSQFF. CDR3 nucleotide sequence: TGTGCCAGCAGCTTAGGGGGAGGAGGTTCGCAGTTCTTC.

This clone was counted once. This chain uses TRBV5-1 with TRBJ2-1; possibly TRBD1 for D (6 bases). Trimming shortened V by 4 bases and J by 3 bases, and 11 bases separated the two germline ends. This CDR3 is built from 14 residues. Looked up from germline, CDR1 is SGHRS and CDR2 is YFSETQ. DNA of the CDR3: TGCGCCAGCAGCCGGGACATAAGCTACAATGAGCAGTTCTTC. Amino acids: CASSRDISYNEQFF.

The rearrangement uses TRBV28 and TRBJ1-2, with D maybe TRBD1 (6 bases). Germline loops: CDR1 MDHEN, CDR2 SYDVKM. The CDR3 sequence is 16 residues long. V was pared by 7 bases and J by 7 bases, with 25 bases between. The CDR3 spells CASTTPAGARSFGYTF. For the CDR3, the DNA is TGTGCCAGCACCACCCCCGCGGGGGCGCGTAGTTTTGGCTACACCTTC.

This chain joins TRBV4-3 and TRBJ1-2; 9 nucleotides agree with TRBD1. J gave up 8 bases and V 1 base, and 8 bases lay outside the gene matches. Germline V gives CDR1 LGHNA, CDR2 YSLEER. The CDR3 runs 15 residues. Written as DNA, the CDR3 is TGCGCCAGCAGCCAAGGTGCACAGGGGGCGGGAGGCTACACCTTC. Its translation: CASSQGAQGAGGYTF.

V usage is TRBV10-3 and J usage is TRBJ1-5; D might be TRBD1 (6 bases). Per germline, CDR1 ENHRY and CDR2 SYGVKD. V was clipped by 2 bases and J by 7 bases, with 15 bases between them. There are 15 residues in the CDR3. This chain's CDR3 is CAISEGGARGQPQHF. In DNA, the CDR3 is TGTGCCATCAGTGAGGGGGGGGCGCGGGGACAGCCCCAGCATTTT.

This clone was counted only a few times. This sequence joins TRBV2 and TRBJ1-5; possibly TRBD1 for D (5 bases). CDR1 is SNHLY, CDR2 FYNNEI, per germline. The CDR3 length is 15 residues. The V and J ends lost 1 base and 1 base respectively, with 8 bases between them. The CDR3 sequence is CASSEGGESNQPQHF. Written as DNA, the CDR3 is TGTGCCAGCAGTGAAGGGGGGGAGAGCAATCAGCCCCAGCATTTT.

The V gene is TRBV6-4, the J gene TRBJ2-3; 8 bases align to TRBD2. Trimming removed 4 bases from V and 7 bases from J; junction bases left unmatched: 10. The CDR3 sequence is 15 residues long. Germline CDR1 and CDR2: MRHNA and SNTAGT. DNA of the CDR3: TGTGCCAGCAGTGGCAGAGCGGGAGAGGGAAATACGCAGTATTTT. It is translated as CASSGRAGEGNTQYF.

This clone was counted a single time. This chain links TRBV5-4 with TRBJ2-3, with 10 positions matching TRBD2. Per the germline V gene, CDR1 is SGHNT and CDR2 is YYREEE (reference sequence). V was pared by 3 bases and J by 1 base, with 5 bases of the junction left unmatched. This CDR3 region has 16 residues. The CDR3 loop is CASSWGGTSGTDTQYF. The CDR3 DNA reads TGTGCCAGCAGCTGGGGGGGGACTAGCGGCACAGATACGCAGTATTTT. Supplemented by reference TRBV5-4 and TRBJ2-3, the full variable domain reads ETGVTQSPTHLIKTRGQQVTLRCSSQSGHNTVSWYQQALGQGPQFIFQYYREEENGRGNFPPRFSGLQFPNYSSELNVNALELDDSALYLCASSWGGTSGTDTQYFGPGTRLTVL.

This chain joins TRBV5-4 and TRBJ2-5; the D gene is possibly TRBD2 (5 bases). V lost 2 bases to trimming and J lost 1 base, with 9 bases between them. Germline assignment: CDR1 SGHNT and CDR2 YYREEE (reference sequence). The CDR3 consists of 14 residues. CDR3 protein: CASSFRGSQETQYF. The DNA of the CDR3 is TGTGCCAGCAGCTTTCGGGGATCCCAAGAGACCCAGTACTTC.

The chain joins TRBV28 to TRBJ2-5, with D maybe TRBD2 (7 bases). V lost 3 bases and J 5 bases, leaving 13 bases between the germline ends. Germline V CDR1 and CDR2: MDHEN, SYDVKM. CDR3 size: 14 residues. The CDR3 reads CASSLGGRGETQYF. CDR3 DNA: TGTGCCAGCAGTTTGGGGGGGCGAGGGGAGACCCAGTACTTC.

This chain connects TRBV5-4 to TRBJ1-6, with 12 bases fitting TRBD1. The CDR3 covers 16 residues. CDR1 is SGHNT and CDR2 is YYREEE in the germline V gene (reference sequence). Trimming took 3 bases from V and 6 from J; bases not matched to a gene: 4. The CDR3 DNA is TGTGCCAGCAGCTACCGGGACAGGGGGCCTAATTCACCCCTCCACTTT. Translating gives CASSYRDRGPNSPLHF.

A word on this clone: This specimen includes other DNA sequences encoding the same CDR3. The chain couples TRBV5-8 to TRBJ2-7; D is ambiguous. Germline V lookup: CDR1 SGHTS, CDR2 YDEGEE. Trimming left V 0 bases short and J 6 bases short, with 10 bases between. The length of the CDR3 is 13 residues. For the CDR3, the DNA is TGTGCCAGCAGCTTGGGGTCAGGTTCCGAGCAGTACTTC. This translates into CASSLGSGSEQYF. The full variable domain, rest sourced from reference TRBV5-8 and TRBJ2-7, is EAGVTQSPTHLIKTRGQQATLRCSPISGHTSVYWYQQALGLGLQFLLWYDEGEERNRGNFPPRFSGRQFPNYSSELNVNALELEDSALYLCASSLGSGSEQYFGPGTRLTVT.